The clone carrying this T cell receptor (beta chain) is a singleton in its sample. This record comes from a study of HIV-infected patients and healthy controls. The CDR3 sequence is 15 residues long. Trimming took 3 bases from V and 2 from J, leaving 13 bases between them. Germline V gene sequence: CDR1 MNHEY, CDR2 SVGAGI. Whole blood was used without fractionation, so all unsorted peripheral T cells were included. Reverse transcription used around 500 ng RNA and constant-region primers for alpha and beta. Using multiplexing indices, alpha and beta chain libraries were generated apart by chain-specific third strand synthesis. A single record per CDR3 protein comes from TCRdb applying MiXCR to the 5' RACE reads. Among more than 9,000 distinct CDR3 sequences listed, less than 9.5% were seen once.

The source material was blood, sampled before antiretroviral therapy. The gene calls are TRBV6-5 and TRBJ2-5; TRBD2 might be the D (5 bases). The TCR was taken from an adult with HIV infection. The donor label of this sample is uncertain. The DNA for the CDR3 is TGTGCCAGCAGTTATGGTCTAGCTATACAAGAGACCCAGTACTTC. Translating gives CASSYGLAIQETQYF.